One sample yielded the 3 T cell receptor beta chains listed below, sequenced in a study of T-cell reconstitution after alpha-beta-depleted transplantation in children listed by TCRdb under 2016. Library prep was done by PCR. Instrument used: Illumina HiSeq 2500. TCR library preparation used molecular barcoding, with unique molecular identifiers applied to normalize quantification of the TCRbeta repertoire. TCRdb applied fastp at Q25 and MiXCR to the public reads, then kept only in-frame beta chains. A single entry per CDR3 protein holds the most common genes and DNA from its merged rows. This sample is represented by some 300,000 distinct CDR3 sequences; around 10% of them were singletons. Just under 7.5% of the sample lies in the top ten. This sample's treatment or condition label indicates: allogeneic hematopoietic cell transplantation with graft depleted of TCRalphabeta T cells and CD19 B cells.

The specimen was PBMCs, collected before TCRalphabeta/CD19-depleted stem cell transplant. The receptors were gathered from a boy younger than two with acute myeloid leukemia, due to receive a stem cell transplant.

This clonotype was recorded a few times. The chain joins TRBV2 to TRBJ2-1; D call uncertain. V shed 1 base and J shed 4 bases, with 8 bases lying between them. Germline lookup yields CDR1 SNHLY and CDR2 FYNNEI. This CDR3 is built from 14 residues. CDR3 DNA: TGTGCCAGCAGTGAAGAGGTCCTTTACAATGAGCAGTTCTTC. As protein: CASSEEVLYNEQFF. Combining the CDR3 with reference TRBV2 and TRBJ2-1 gives the whole variable domain EPEVTQTPSHQVTQMGQEVILRCVPISNHLYFYWYRQILGQKVEFLVSFYNNEISEKSEIFDDQFSVERPDGSNFTLKIRSTKLEDSAMYFCASSEEVLYNEQFFGPGTRLTVL.

This clonotype was picked up many times. The V and J genes are TRBV24-1 and TRBJ2-5; a weak D match, TRBD2 (5 bases). The length of the CDR3 is 11 residues. From germline, CDR1 is KGHDR and CDR2 SFDVKD. Trimming removed 9 bases from V and 5 bases from J, with 9 bases in between. The CDR3 nucleotides are TGTGCCACCGAGGGTGGGGAGACCCAGTACTTC. Translation gives CATEGGETQYF.

This clonotype was recorded a few times. The chain carries TRBV19 and TRBJ2-1; 9 bases line up with TRBD2. CDR3 length equals 15 residues. The junction had 2 bases not matched to a gene; V was cut back by 1 base and J by 4 bases. The germline gives CDR1 LNHDA, CDR2 SQIVND (reference sequence). The CDR3 region is CASSIGAGGYNEQFF. The CDR3 region has the DNA TGTGCCAGTAGTATAGGGGCGGGAGGGTACAATGAGCAGTTCTTC.